Presented here are 6 T cell receptor beta chains from one specimen sequenced in a study of CD8+ T cells in alopecia areata. Extracted RNA was reverse transcribed, and the resulting cDNA served as sequencing template. Measured with immunoSEQ multiplex PCR; TCRdb has only the in-frame clones, and not every one. The sample has about 250,000 clones; roughly two thirds are singletons. The sequencing used CD4+ T cells sorted from blood, collected at week 0. These receptors all come from a human donor with alopecia areata.

The chain is built from TRBV7-2 and TRBJ1-6; D not resolved. The germline V gene encodes CDR1 SGHTA and CDR2 FQGNSA. With 5 bases removed from V and 8 bases from J, the gap between germline ends came to 10 bases. CDR3 size: 13 residues. CDR3 in amino acids: CASSQGWDSPLHF. CDR3 DNA: TGTGCCAGCAGCCAAGGGTGGGATTCACCCCTCCACTTT.

The gene calls are TRBV23-1 and TRBJ2-1; a possible D gene is TRBD2 (6 bases). TRBV23-1 is an ORF, and what it does is uncertain. The CDR3 runs 15 residues. V gave up 8 bases and J gave up 3 bases, with 17 bases separating them. CDR3 protein: CASGQTGVFYNEQFF. The CDR3 region has the DNA TGCGCCAGCGGGCAAACGGGGGTCTTCTACAATGAGCAGTTCTTC.

The V and J genes are TRBV27 and TRBJ2-2, with 7 bases aligning to TRBD2. CDR1 is MNHEY and CDR2 is SMNVEV in the germline V gene (reference sequence). This CDR3 has 15 amino acids. The V and J ends lost 4 bases and 7 bases, in that order; junction bases with no gene match: 9. The CDR3 is CASSWSGAIGGELFF. The CDR3 DNA reads as TGTGCCAGCAGTTGGAGCGGGGCAATCGGCGGGGAGCTGTTTTTT.

This chain joins TRBV27 and TRBJ1-2; maybe TRBD1 (5 bases). This CDR3 comprises 15 residues. Between the trimmed V and J ends, which lost 4 bases and 3 bases, there was a span of 15 bases. CDR1 is MNHEY and CDR2 is SMNVEV in the germline V gene (reference sequence). CDR3 bases: TGTGCCAGCAGTTCCGCAGGGTTAGGGGACTATGGCTACACCTTC. Its translation: CASSSAGLGDYGYTF.

The rearrangement uses TRBV4-3 and TRBJ2-3, with 11 bases matching TRBD2. The length of the CDR3 is 16 residues. From germline, CDR1 is LGHNA and CDR2 YSLEER. V shed 4 bases, J shed 0 bases, and the junction held 3 bases outside the gene matches. CDR3 protein: CASSRRLAGSTDTQYF. The CDR3 coding sequence is TGCGCCAGCAGCCGCCGACTAGCGGGGAGCACAGATACGCAGTATTTT.

V and J are TRBV27 and TRBJ2-5; 8 bases are a match to TRBD1. Trimming cost V 2 bases and J 4 bases; bases outside gene matches: 12. Germline V lookup: CDR1 MNHEY, CDR2 SMNVEV (reference sequence). The CDR3 length is 17 residues. CDR3 sequence: CASSLEAQGAVGETQYF. For the CDR3, the DNA is TGTGCCAGCAGTTTAGAGGCTCAGGGGGCAGTTGGAGAGACCCAGTACTTC.